The 13 T cell receptor beta chains in this list originate from one sample, sequenced in a study of OX40 agonist ivuxolimab in advanced cancers. Some clones are missing from TCRdb's copy, which holds only in-frame ones; the method was immunoSEQ multiplex PCR. The sample yields about 100,000 clones, around nine tenths seen once. The sample consisted of CD4+ or CD8+ T cells sorted from blood, taken in a trial of the OX40 agonist ivuxolimab. The receptors were gathered from an adult with an advanced solid tumor such as melanoma, head and neck, liver or kidney cancer.

The sample holds one count of this clone. The chain couples TRBV2 to TRBJ1-2, with TRBD1 identical over 9 bases. Trimming cost V 8 bases and J 4 bases; bases outside gene matches: 11. This CDR3 contains 15 residues. Germline V gene data show CDR1 as SNHLY and CDR2 as FYNNEI. CDR3 bases: TGTGCCAGCGTGACAGGGGGAGGTTTTTCCTATGGCTACACCTTC. This translates into CASVTGGGFSYGYTF.

This rearrangement joins TRBV5-4 to TRBJ1-1; D not certain. Trimming cost V 8 bases and J 0 bases, with 8 bases left between them. The CDR3 consists of 12 residues. CDR1 and CDR2 from the germline V gene are SGHNT and YYREEE (reference sequence). The CDR3 region is CASATMNTEAFF. The CDR3 DNA is TGTGCCAGTGCAACCATGAACACTGAAGCTTTCTTT.

This chain joins TRBV19 and TRBJ1-3; 10 nucleotides line up with TRBD1. The J segment lost 2 bases and the V segment lost 5 bases, leaving 12 bases of the junction unmatched. The length of the CDR3 is 18 residues. CDR1 and CDR2 (germline): LNHDA, SQIVND (reference sequence). The CDR3 loop reads CASSVTTGGSFAGNTIYF. CDR3 coding DNA: TGTGCCAGTAGTGTAACGACAGGGGGCAGTTTTGCTGGAAACACCATATATTTT.

The rearrangement joins TRBV18 to TRBJ2-7, with TRBD1 identical over 7 bases. There are 13 residues in the CDR3. The ends lost 4 bases at V and 4 bases at J; junction bases unmatched: 4. From germline, CDR1 is KGHSH and CDR2 LQKENI. This chain's CDR3 is CASSQGAMYEQYF. CDR3 sequence (DNA): TGTGCCAGCTCACAGGGGGCTATGTACGAGCAGTACTTC.

The V gene is TRBV7-2, the J gene TRBJ2-1, with a possible D match to TRBD2 (6 bases). Between the trimmed V and J ends, which lost 6 bases and 0 bases, there was a span of 12 bases. CDR1 and CDR2 (germline): SGHTA, FQGNSA. This CDR3 has 15 residues. CDR3 bases: TGTGCCAGCAGTTCGCGGGGAAGCTCCTACAATGAGCAGTTCTTC. It yields the protein CASSSRGSSYNEQFF.

The V and J genes are TRBV6-5 and TRBJ2-7, with 13 nucleotides matching TRBD2. J was trimmed by 6 bases and V by 7 bases; bases with no gene match: 6. This CDR3 spans 14 amino acids. Germline V gene data show CDR1 as MNHEY and CDR2 as SVGAGI. The CDR3 loop is CASTGLAGEGEQYF. Written as DNA, the CDR3 is TGTGCCAGCACCGGACTAGCGGGAGAAGGCGAGCAGTACTTC.

This clone appeared once. V gene TRBV7-9 combines with J gene TRBJ1-4, with D possibly matching TRBD1 (6 bases). Per germline, CDR1 SEHNR and CDR2 FQNEAQ (reference sequence). The CDR3 is 15 residues long. V lost 7 bases to trimming and J lost 7 bases, with 19 bases between them. In DNA form, the CDR3 reads TGTGCCAGCACCAGGGGTTCACAGGGCGTTGAAAAACTGTTTTTT. It is translated as CASTRGSQGVEKLFF. The full variable domain, its missing parts supplied by reference TRBV7-9 and TRBJ1-4, is DTGVSQNPRHKITKRGQNVTFRCDPISEHNRLYWYRQTLGQGPEFLTYFQNEAQLEKSRLLSDRFSAERPKGSFSTLEIQRTEQGDSAMYLCASTRGSQGVEKLFFGSGTQLSVL.

CDR3 bases: TGTGCCAGCAGCGACCTTTTGCAGTATTTT. Translating gives CASSDLLQYF. The rearrangement uses TRBV7-9 and TRBJ2-3; no clear D gene. Germline lookup yields CDR1 SEHNR and CDR2 FQNEAQ (reference sequence). The CDR3 extends over 10 amino acids. V was clipped by 5 bases and J by 11 bases, with 8 bases between them.

CDR3 bases: TGTGCCAGTAGTTTCCAAGCGGGAGGCCTCACAGATACGCAGTATTTT. Its translation: CASSFQAGGLTDTQYF. The J gene is TRBJ2-3, the V gene TRBV19, with 9 bases matching TRBD2. CDR3 length equals 16 residues. With V trimmed by 5 bases and J by 2 bases, 8 bases remained unmatched. CDR1 and CDR2 from the germline V gene are LNHDA and SQIVND (reference sequence).

The V call is TRBV5-1, the J call TRBJ2-2, with TRBD1 identical over 8 bases. Germline lookup yields CDR1 SGHRS and CDR2 YFSETQ. This CDR3 is built from 19 residues. J was trimmed by 3 bases and V by 3 bases; bases with no gene match: 16. The CDR3 sequence is CASSYWARTGGPDTGELFF. The DNA of the CDR3 is TGCGCCAGCAGCTACTGGGCCCGAACAGGGGGGCCTGACACCGGGGAGCTGTTTTTT.

The chain combines TRBV6-6 with TRBJ2-3, with a possible D match to TRBD1 (6 bases). This CDR3 region has 14 residues. Trimming removed 3 bases at V and 3 bases at J, with 10 bases between. CDR1 and CDR2 (germline): MNHNY, SVGAGI (reference sequence). The CDR3 loop reads CASSYEGVTDTQYF. For the CDR3, the DNA is TGTGCCAGCAGTTATGAGGGGGTGACAGATACGCAGTATTTT.

The V gene is TRBV5-1, the J gene TRBJ2-1; TRBD1 matches 9 bases. Germline V gene sequence: CDR1 SGHRS, CDR2 YFSETQ. The CDR3 runs to 15 residues. V gave up 0 bases and J gave up 6 bases; unmatched junction bases: 4. The CDR3 protein is CASSLVGQGGNEQFF. The CDR3 DNA is TGCGCCAGCAGCTTGGTGGGACAGGGAGGCAATGAGCAGTTCTTC.

The V and J genes are TRBV28 and TRBJ2-1; either TRBD1 or TRBD2 may fit D (5 bases each). The CDR3 covers 13 residues. V lost 7 bases and J lost 10, with 17 bases in between. Germline CDR1 is MDHEN and CDR2 is SYDVKM. The CDR3 DNA is TGTGCCAGCAAAGAGCAGGGTTCGGGGGAGCAGTTCTTC. It specifies CASKEQGSGEQFF.